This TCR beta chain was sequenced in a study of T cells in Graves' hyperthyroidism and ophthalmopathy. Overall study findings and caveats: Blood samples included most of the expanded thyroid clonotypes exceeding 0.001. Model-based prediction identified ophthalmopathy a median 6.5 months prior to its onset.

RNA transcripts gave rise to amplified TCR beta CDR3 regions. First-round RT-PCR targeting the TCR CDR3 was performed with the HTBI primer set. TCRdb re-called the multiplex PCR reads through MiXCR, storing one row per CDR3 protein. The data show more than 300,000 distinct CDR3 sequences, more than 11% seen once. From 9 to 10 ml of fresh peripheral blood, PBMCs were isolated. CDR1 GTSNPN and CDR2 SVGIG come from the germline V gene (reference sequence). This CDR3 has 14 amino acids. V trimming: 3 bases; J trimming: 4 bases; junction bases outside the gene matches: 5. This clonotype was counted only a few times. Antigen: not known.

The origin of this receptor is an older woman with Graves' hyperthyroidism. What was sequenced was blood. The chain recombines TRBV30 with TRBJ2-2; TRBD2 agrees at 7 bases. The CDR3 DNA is TGTGCCTGGAGACCGGGACTACTCACCGGGGAGCTGTTTTTT. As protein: CAWRPGLLTGELFF. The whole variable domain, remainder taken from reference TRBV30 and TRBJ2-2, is SQTIHQWPATLVQPVGSPLSLECTVEGTSNPNLYWYRQAAGRGLQLLFYSVGIGQISSEVPQNLSASRPQDRQFILSSKKLLLSDSGFYLCAWRPGLLTGELFFGEGSRLTVL.